Here is one TCR beta chain with its context. The antigen is unknown. The source of the sample is a study of cytomegalovirus exposure and HLA in healthy donors. Study summary: From HLA-typed donors, an early data release held tens of millions of unique TCRs.

The CDR3 has 14 amino acids. From germline, CDR1 is LNHDA and CDR2 SQIVND (reference sequence). Deletions cut 5 bases from V and 6 bases from J, with 16 bases between. PCR involved 60 Vbeta and 13 Jbeta primers. Measured with immunoSEQ multiplex PCR; TCRdb has only the in-frame clones, and not every one. The top ten hold less than 4.5% of the sample, which has some 130,000 clones, roughly 70% seen once. Study-wide results and limits: Cytomegalovirus association was listed for 170 or so TCR beta chains.

This clonotype was sampled from a man aged 45-65 years in good health and CMV-seropositive. V gene TRBV19 combines with J gene TRBJ1-2, with D maybe TRBD1 (6 bases). The sample was PBMCs. The CDR3 spells CASSRKGHLHGYTF. For the CDR3, the DNA is TGTGCCAGTAGTCGGAAGGGACACTTACATGGCTACACCTTC. The full variable domain, in which reference TRBV19 and TRBJ1-2 provide the parts outside the CDR3, is DGGITQSPKYLFRKEGQNVTLSCEQNLNHDAMYWYRQDPGQGLRLIYYSQIVNDFQKGDIAEGYSVSREKKESFPLTVTSAQKNPTAFYLCASSRKGHLHGYTFGSGTRLTVV.